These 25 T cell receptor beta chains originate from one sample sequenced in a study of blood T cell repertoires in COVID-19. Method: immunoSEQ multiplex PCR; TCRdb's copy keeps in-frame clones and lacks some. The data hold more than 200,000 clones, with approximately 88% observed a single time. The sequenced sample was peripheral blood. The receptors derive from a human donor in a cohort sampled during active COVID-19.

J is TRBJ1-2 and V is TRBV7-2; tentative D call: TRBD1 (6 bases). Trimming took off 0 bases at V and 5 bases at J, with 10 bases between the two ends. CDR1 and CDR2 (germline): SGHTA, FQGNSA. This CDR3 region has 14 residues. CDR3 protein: CASSLAGAGYGYTF. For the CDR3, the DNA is TGTGCCAGCAGCTTAGCGGGGGCAGGGTATGGCTACACCTTC.

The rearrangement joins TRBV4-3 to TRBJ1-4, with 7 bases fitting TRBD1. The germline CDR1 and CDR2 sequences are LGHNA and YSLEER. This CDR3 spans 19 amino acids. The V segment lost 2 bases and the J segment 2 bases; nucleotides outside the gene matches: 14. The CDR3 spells CASSQSPTGTVTTNEKLFF. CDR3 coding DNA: TGCGCCAGCAGCCAAAGCCCGACAGGGACAGTTACGACTAATGAAAAACTGTTTTTT.

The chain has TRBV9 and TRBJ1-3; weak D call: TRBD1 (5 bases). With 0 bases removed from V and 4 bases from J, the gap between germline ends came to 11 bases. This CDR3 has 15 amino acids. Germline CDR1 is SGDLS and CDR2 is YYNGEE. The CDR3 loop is CASSVAGGGGNTIYF. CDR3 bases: TGTGCCAGCAGCGTAGCTGGGGGAGGGGGAAACACCATATATTTT.

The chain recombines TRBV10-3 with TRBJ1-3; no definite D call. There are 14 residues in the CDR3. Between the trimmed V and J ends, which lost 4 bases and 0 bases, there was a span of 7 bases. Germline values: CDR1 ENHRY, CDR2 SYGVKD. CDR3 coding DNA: TGTGCCATCAGTGCTGTTCTCTCTGGAAACACCATATATTTT. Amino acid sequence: CAISAVLSGNTIYF.

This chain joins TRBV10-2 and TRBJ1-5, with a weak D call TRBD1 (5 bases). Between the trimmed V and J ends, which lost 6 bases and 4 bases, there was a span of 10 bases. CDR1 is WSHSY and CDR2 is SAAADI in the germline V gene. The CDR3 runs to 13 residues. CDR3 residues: CASRGNRNQPQHF. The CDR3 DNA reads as TGCGCCAGCAGGGGGAACAGGAATCAGCCCCAGCATTTT.

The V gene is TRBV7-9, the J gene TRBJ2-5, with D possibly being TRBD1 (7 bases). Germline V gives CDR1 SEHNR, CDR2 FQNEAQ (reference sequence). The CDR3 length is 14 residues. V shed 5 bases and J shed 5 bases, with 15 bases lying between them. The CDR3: CASSREQGRETQYF. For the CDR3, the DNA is TGTGCCAGCAGCCGGGAACAGGGGAGGGAGACCCAGTACTTC. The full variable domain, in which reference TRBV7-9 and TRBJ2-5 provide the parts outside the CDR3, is DTGVSQNPRHKITKRGQNVTFRCDPISEHNRLYWYRQTLGQGPEFLTYFQNEAQLEKSRLLSDRFSAERPKGSFSTLEIQRTEQGDSAMYLCASSREQGRETQYFGPGTRLLVL.

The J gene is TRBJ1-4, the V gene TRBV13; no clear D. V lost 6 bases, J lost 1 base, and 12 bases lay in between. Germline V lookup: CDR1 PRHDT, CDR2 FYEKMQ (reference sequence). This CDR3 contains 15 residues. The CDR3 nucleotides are TGTGCCAGCAGAGCCGCGGGGATAACTAATGAAAAACTGTTTTTT. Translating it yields CASRAAGITNEKLFF.

DNA for the CDR3: TGTGCCTGGAGTGCCCGGGGGGCCGGGATGTGGAAACTGTTTTTT. Amino acid sequence: CAWSARGAGMWKLFF. This chain links TRBV30 with TRBJ1-4; weak D call: TRBD1 (6 bases). Germline CDR1 GTSNPN, CDR2 SVGIG (reference sequence). V was shortened by 1 base and J by 11 bases, with 20 bases between the two germline ends. The CDR3 is made up of 15 amino acids.

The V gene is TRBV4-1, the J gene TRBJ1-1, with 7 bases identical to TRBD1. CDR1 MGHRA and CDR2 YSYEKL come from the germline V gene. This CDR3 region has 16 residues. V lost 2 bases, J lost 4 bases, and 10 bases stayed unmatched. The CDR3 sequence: CASSQPYRGRGTEAFF. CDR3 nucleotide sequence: TGCGCCAGCAGCCAACCTTACAGGGGAAGGGGCACTGAAGCTTTCTTT.

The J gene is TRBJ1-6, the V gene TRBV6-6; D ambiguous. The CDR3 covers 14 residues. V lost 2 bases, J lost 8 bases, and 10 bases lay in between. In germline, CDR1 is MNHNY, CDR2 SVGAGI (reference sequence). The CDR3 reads CASSYRAGDSPLHF. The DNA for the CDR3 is TGTGCCAGCAGTTACCGGGCCGGGGATTCACCCCTCCACTTT.

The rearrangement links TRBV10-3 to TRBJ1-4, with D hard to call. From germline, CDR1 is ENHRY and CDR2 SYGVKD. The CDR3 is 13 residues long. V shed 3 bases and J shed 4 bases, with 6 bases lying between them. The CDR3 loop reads CAISDGGNEKLFF. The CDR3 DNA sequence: TGTGCCATCAGTGACGGTGGTAATGAAAAACTGTTTTTT.

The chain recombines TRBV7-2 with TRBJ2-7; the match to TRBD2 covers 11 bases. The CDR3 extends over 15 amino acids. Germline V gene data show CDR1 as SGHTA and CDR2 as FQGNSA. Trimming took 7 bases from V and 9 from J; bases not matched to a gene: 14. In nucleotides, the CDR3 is TGTGCCAGCACCGAGCTACTAGCGGGAGCAGGGGTGCAGTACTTC. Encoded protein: CASTELLAGAGVQYF.

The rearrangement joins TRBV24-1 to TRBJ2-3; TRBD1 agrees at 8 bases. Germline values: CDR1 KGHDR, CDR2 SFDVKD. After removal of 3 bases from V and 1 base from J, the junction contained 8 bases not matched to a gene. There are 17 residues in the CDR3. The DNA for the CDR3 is TGTGCCACCAGTGATCCGCAGGGGGCGTCTGGCACAGATACGCAGTATTTT. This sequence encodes CATSDPQGASGTDTQYF.

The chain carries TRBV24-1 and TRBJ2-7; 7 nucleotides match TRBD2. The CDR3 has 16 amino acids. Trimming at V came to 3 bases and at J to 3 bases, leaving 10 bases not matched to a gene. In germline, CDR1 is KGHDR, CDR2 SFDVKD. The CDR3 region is CATSDGAAGRSYEQYF. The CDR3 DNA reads TGTGCCACCAGTGATGGAGCGGCCGGGAGGAGCTACGAGCAGTACTTC.

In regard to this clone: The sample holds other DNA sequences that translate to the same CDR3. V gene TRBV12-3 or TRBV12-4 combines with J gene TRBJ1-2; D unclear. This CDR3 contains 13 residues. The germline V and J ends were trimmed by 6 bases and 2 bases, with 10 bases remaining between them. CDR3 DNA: TGTGCCAGCAGCTGGGCCCCCAACTATGGCTACACCTTC. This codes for CASSWAPNYGYTF.

CDR3 coding DNA: TGTGCCAGCAGTGAATCGCTGGGCCGGGGTGAAAAACTGTTTTTT. Amino acids: CASSESLGRGEKLFF. The chain has TRBV25-1 and TRBJ1-4; D remains unclear. The length of the CDR3 is 15 residues. Trimming left V 1 base short and J 7 bases short, with 13 bases between. Germline CDR1 is MGHDK and CDR2 is SYGVNS.

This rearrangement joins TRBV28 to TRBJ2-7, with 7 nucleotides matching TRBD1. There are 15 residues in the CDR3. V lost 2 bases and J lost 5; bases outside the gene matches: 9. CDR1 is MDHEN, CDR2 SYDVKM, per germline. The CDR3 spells CASSLTYRGINEQYF. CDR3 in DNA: TGTGCCAGCAGTTTAACCTACAGGGGAATCAACGAGCAGTACTTC.

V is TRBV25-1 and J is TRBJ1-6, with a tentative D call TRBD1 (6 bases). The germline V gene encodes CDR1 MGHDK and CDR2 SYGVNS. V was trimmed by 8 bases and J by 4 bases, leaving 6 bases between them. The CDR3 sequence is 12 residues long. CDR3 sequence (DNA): TGTGCCAGCGGACAGTATAATTCACCCCTCCACTTT. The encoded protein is CASGQYNSPLHF.

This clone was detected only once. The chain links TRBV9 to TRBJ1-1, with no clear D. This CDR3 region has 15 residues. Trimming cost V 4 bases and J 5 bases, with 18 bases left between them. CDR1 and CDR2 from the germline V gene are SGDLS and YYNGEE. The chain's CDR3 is CASSYRVDLGTEAFF. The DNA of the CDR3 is TGTGCCAGCAGCTACCGCGTGGACTTAGGGACTGAAGCTTTCTTT.

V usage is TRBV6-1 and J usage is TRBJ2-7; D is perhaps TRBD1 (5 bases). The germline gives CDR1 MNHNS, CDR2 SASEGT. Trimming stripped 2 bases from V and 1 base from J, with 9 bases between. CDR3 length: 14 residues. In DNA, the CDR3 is TGTGCCAGCAGTGAACAAGGGGAATCCTACGAGCAGTACTTC. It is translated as CASSEQGESYEQYF.

The CDR3 DNA reads TGTGCCAGCAGCCCCCGGACAGGAAACTCTGGAAACACCATATATTTT. Protein sequence: CASSPRTGNSGNTIYF. The chain links TRBV7-9 to TRBJ1-3; 7 positions agree with TRBD1. This CDR3 region has 16 residues. Germline V gene sequence: CDR1 SEHNR, CDR2 FQNEAQ (reference sequence). J gave up 0 bases and V 5 bases, and 7 bases lay outside the gene matches.

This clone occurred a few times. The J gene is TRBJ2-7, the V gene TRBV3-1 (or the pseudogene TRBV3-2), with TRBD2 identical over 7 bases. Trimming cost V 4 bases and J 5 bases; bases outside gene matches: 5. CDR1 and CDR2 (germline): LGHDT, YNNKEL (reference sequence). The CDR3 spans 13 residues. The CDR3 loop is CASSPQGGDEQYF. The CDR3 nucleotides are TGTGCCAGCAGCCCCCAGGGAGGGGACGAGCAGTACTTC.

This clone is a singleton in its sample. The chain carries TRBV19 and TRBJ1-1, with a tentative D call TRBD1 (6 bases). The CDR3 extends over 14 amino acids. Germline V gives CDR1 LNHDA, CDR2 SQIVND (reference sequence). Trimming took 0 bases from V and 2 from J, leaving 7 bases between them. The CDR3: CASSIEGQNTEAFF. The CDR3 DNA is TGTGCCAGTAGTATAGAGGGACAAAACACTGAAGCTTTCTTT.

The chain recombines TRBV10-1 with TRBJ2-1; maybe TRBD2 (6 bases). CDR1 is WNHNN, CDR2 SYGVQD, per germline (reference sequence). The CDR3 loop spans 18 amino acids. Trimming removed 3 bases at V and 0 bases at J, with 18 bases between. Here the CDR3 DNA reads TGCGCCAGCAGTGACGGGTTTATAGCGGTCGGCTCCTACAATGAGCAGTTCTTC. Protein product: CASSDGFIAVGSYNEQFF.

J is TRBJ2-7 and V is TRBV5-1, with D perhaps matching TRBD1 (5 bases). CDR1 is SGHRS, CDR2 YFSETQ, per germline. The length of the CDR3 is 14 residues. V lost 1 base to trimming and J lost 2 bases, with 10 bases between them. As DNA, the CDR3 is TGCGCCAGCAGCTTGAAGGGGCCCCCCTACGAGCAGTACTTC. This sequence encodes CASSLKGPPYEQYF.